This is a list of T cell receptor beta chains from one sample in a study of human T cells and chemical hapten exposure. Each CDR3 protein is one row after TCRdb ran MiXCR on the 5' RACE reads. Here the sample spans tens of thousands of distinct CDR3 sequences, 7.7% being singletons. The receptor source for this set is a male donor in good health. CDR3s include the opening cysteine and the closing phenylalanine or tryptophan. The order of the fields is D gene, CDR3 length, V gene, clone size, J gene, CDR3 protein, CDR3 DNA. A D gene is named only where the DNA matches it firmly. Not all rows give a size; the values are once, few, many and, for expanded clones, a class.

.,10,TRBV6-2/TRBV6-3,many,TRBJ2-3,CASTKDTQYF,TGTGCCAGCACCAAGGATACGCAGTATTTT
TRBD2,16,TRBV7-9,few,TRBJ2-1,CASNSAAGVDHNEQFF,TGTGCCAGCAACTCGGCGGCGGGAGTTGACCACAATGAGCAGTTCTTC
.,12,TRBV7-2,many,TRBJ2-5,CASSSGQETQYF,TGTGCCAGCAGCTCGGGGCAAGAGACCCAGTACTTC
TRBD2,14,TRBV18,many,TRBJ2-5,CASSPPTSSETQYF,TGTGCCAGCTCACCACCGACTAGCTCTGAGACCCAGTACTTC
TRBD1,20,TRBV3-1,many,TRBJ2-5,CASSQVLSDRGLSNQETQYF,TGTGCCAGCAGCCAGGTCCTTTCCGACAGGGGGCTTTCTAACCAAGAGACCCAGTACTTC
.,13,TRBV20-1,few,TRBJ1-3,CSARMSSGNTIYF,TGCAGTGCTAGGATGAGCTCTGGAAACACCATATATTTT
.,12,TRBV20-1,.,TRBJ2-7,CSASYVRDEQYF,TGCAGTGCTAGTTACGTTCGGGACGAGCAGTACTTC
.,13,TRBV29-1,many,TRBJ1-2,CSVGQRINYGYTF,TGCAGCGTTGGACAGAGGATAAACTATGGCTACACCTTC
.,17,TRBV5-5,many,TRBJ2-7,CASSSETRSLEAYEQYF,TGTGCCAGCAGCTCGGAAACCAGGAGTCTTGAGGCCTACGAGCAGTACTTC
TRBD1,14,TRBV12-3/TRBV12-4,few,TRBJ2-7,CASRPGTGSSEQYF,TGTGCCAGCAGACCCGGGACAGGGTCGAGTGAGCAGTACTTC
.,14,TRBV11-3,.,TRBJ2-2,CASSLLRAPGELFF,TGTGCCAGCAGCTTACTCAGGGCGCCCGGGGAGCTGTTTTTT
TRBD2,16,TRBV14,.,TRBJ2-7,CASSQRRAGGSYEQYF,TGTGCCAGCAGCCAGAGGAGGGCGGGGGGAAGCTACGAGCAGTACTTC
.,13,TRBV27,.,TRBJ1-2,CASSSLSNYGYTF,TGTGCCAGCAGTTCATTAAGTAACTATGGCTACACCTTC
.,17,TRBV3-1,.,TRBJ1-4,CASSQDRWGMANEKLFF,TGTGCCAGCAGCCAAGATCGGTGGGGGATGGCTAATGAAAAACTGTTTTTT
TRBD1,14,TRBV29-1,.,TRBJ1-1,CSVEGDRGLTEAFF,TGCAGCGTTGAAGGGGACAGGGGGCTCACTGAAGCTTTCTTT
.,16,TRBV11-2,many,TRBJ1-1,CASSLDGRTGNTEAFF,TGTGCCAGCAGCTTAGATGGTAGGACGGGGAACACTGAAGCTTTCTTT
.,13,TRBV18,many,TRBJ2-7,CASSPPSPYEQYF,TGTGCCAGCTCACCACCATCGCCGTACGAGCAGTACTTC
.,13,TRBV6-5,few,TRBJ2-7,CASSPGATYEQYF,TGTGCCAGCAGTCCGGGGGCGACCTACGAGCAGTACTTC
.,16,TRBV7-9,.,TRBJ2-4,CASSPPGGQAKNIQYF,TGTGCCAGCAGTCCCCCGGGGGGCCAGGCCAAAAACATTCAGTACTTC
.,14,TRBV10-3,few,TRBJ1-1,CAISEDRLNTEAFF,TGTGCCATCAGTGAGGACAGGCTGAACACTGAAGCTTTCTTT
.,17,TRBV15,.,TRBJ2-5,CATSRVPLPQLKETQYF,TGTGCCACCAGCAGAGTCCCCCTTCCACAGCTGAAAGAGACCCAGTACTTC
TRBD1,14,TRBV5-1,many,TRBJ2-1,CASRIASGGDEQFF,TGCGCCAGCAGGATCGCCTCAGGGGGCGATGAGCAGTTCTTC
.,14,TRBV5-1,.,TRBJ2-5,CASSPKAYQETQYF,TGCGCCAGCAGCCCAAAGGCCTACCAAGAGACCCAGTACTTC
.,12,TRBV28,many,TRBJ2-7,CASSYLDVEQYF,TGTGCCAGCAGTTACCTGGACGTCGAGCAGTACTTC
.,13,TRBV3-1,many,TRBJ2-1,CASSQGQSNEQFF,TGTGCCAGCAGCCAAGGACAGAGCAATGAGCAGTTCTTC
.,14,TRBV18,few,TRBJ1-5,CASSPQVSNQPQHF,TGTGCCAGCTCACCACAGGTGAGCAATCAGCCCCAGCATTTT
TRBD1,15,TRBV28,many,TRBJ1-4,CASLLSGQLNEKLFF,TGTGCCAGCTTACTTTCGGGACAGCTTAATGAAAAACTGTTTTTT
.,15,TRBV6-1,many,TRBJ2-6,CASRYTGSGANVLTF,TGTGCCAGCCGCTATACCGGCTCTGGGGCCAACGTCCTGACTTTC
.,12,TRBV29-1,few,TRBJ2-3,CSVDQSTDTQYF,TGCAGCGTTGATCAGTCCACAGATACGCAGTATTTT
TRBD1,16,TRBV15,many,TRBJ1-4,CATSRDYRGGDEKLFF,TGTGCCACCAGCAGAGACTACAGGGGAGGGGATGAAAAACTGTTTTTT
.,14,TRBV29-1,many,TRBJ2-2,CSVIPPGEAGELFF,TGCAGCGTTATCCCTCCAGGGGAGGCCGGGGAGCTGTTTTTT
.,14,TRBV6-5,.,TRBJ1-6,CASRFGQNNSPLHF,TGTGCCAGCAGGTTCGGACAGAATAATTCACCCCTCCACTTT
.,17,TRBV7-9,many,TRBJ2-2,CASSSMKTPEVVGELFF,TGTGCCAGCAGCTCAATGAAAACTCCTGAGGTGGTCGGGGAGCTGTTTTTT